A selection of T cell receptor beta chains follows, all from one sample in a study of PD-L1 blockade in urothelial cancer. Profiling relied on immunoSEQ multiplex PCR, and the TCRdb table lists in-frame clones only, not all of them. Of 100,000 to 150,000 clones listed, around 85% are singletons. Specimen: PBMCs, collected around atezolizumab (anti-PD-L1) treatment. Receptor source: a man in his fifties with urothelial cancer. Each CDR3 is given with its conserved first and last residue. The D gene is left open where the match is weak. Rows give clone size only sometimes, using once, few, many, or a class for an expanded clone.

j_call clone_size v_call d_call cdr3_nt cdr3_aa
TRBJ2-1 NA TRBV10-2 TRBD2 TGCGCCAGCAGCGTGGGACTAGCGGGTGTCAATGAGCAGTTCTTC CASSVGLAGVNEQFF
TRBJ2-1 NA TRBV18 TRBD2 TGTGCCAGCTCCACCCTTCCGAAGGCTAGCGGTACTTACAATGAGCAGTTCTTC CASSTLPKASGTYNEQFF
TRBJ1-5 NA TRBV18 NA TGTGCCAGCTCACTAGGGCCAGGACAGTCCCGTCAGCCCCAGCATTTT CASSLGPGQSRQPQHF
TRBJ2-5 NA TRBV7-2 NA TGTGCCAGCAGCTTAGGGTTGGGGGGTTGGGAGACCCAGTACTTC CASSLGLGGWETQYF
TRBJ1-2 NA TRBV5-6 TRBD1 TGTGCCAGCAGATTACAGGGGTCGTATGGCTACACCTTC CASRLQGSYGYTF
TRBJ1-1 NA TRBV19 NA TGTGCCAGTAGAGCGGAGGGGAGGGGTGGAGCTTTCTTT CASRAEGRGGAFF
TRBJ1-4 once TRBV5-1 TRBD1 TGCGCCAGCAGCTTGGGGGACAGTGCAACTAATGAAAAACTGTTTTTT CASSLGDSATNEKLFF
TRBJ1-6 once TRBV30 NA TGTGCCTGGGGGAGGAATTCACCCCTCCACTTT CAWGRNSPLHF
TRBJ1-2 few TRBV30 TRBD1 TGTGCCTGGAGGAAGTGGGGACAGGGAGATAATGGCTACACCTTC CAWRKWGQGDNGYTF
TRBJ2-7 once TRBV2 NA TGTGCCAGCAGTGCACAGGGTACCTACGAGCAGTACTTC CASSAQGTYEQYF
TRBJ1-5 NA TRBV19 NA TGTGCCAGTAGCTCAGACTCGGATAGCAATCAGCCCCAGCATTTT CASSSDSDSNQPQHF
TRBJ2-3 NA TRBV7-9 NA TGTGCCAGCAGCTCCAACATTGTAGGAGTGGGAGATACGCAGTATTTT CASSSNIVGVGDTQYF
TRBJ1-2 few TRBV10-3 NA TGTGCCATCGAAGACGGGGTACATGGCTACACCTTC CAIEDGVHGYTF
TRBJ2-7 NA TRBV6-6 TRBD2 TGTGCCAGCAGTATCACAGCGGGAGAGCGAAGCGAGCAGTACTTC CASSITAGERSEQYF
TRBJ1-2 NA TRBV7-8 TRBD1 TGTGCCAGCAGCTTTCTGCAAGGGGACAGGGGGAACTATGGCTACACCTTC CASSFLQGDRGNYGYTF
TRBJ2-7 NA TRBV7-8 TRBD2 TGTGCCAGCAGCATAGCGGGAGCGTCCTACGAGCAGTACTTC CASSIAGASYEQYF
TRBJ1-5 NA TRBV6-5 NA TGTGCCAGCCGACTATATAGCAATCAGCCCCAGCATTTT CASRLYSNQPQHF
TRBJ2-1 NA TRBV5-1 TRBD2 TGCGCCAGCAGCTTGGTTCCGGGAGGACCCAATGAGCAGTTCTTC CASSLVPGGPNEQFF
TRBJ2-3 NA TRBV7-2 NA TGTGCCAGCAGCTTACTAGCGAAAGATACGCAGTATTTT CASSLLAKDTQYF
TRBJ2-1 NA TRBV2 TRBD1 TGTGCCAGCAGTCGGGACAGTGGGGGTGAGCAGTTCTTC CASSRDSGGEQFF
TRBJ2-3 NA TRBV9 NA TGTGCCAGCAGCTTCCCGACAGGCTTCACAGATACGCAGTATTTT CASSFPTGFTDTQYF
TRBJ2-1 NA TRBV27 TRBD1 TGTGCCAGCAGGGGACAGGGCTCCTACAATGAGCAGTTCTTC CASRGQGSYNEQFF
TRBJ2-5 few TRBV30 TRBD1 TGTGCCTGGAGGGTAACGGGACAGCAAGAGACCCAGTACTTC CAWRVTGQQETQYF
TRBJ1-5 NA TRBV7-8 NA TGTGCCAGCAGCCTTTCCGGTCGGCCCCAGCATTTT CASSLSGRPQHF
TRBJ2-7 NA TRBV30 TRBD1 TGTGCCTGGAGTGTAAAGACAGGGGCCCCAGCACAGTACTTC CAWSVKTGAPAQYF
TRBJ2-7 NA TRBV6-1 NA TGTGCCAGCATTCCCCAGGACAGCAATTACGAGCAGTACTTC CASIPQDSNYEQYF
TRBJ2-1 once TRBV20-1 NA TGCAGTGCCAGACCGTCGAATGAGCAGTTCTTC CSARPSNEQFF
TRBJ1-1 NA TRBV7-9 NA TGTGCCAGCAGCTTATCATCACAAAACACTGAAGCTTTCTTT CASSLSSQNTEAFF
TRBJ1-5 NA TRBV7-9 TRBD1 TGTGCCAGCAGCCCAGGGACAGGGTCCAATCAGCCCCAGCATTTT CASSPGTGSNQPQHF
TRBJ2-2 NA TRBV19 TRBD2 TGTGCCAGTAAGGACGGGAGGGCCGGGACCGGGGAGCTGTTTTTT CASKDGRAGTGELFF
TRBJ2-2 NA TRBV5-6 TRBD1 TGTGCCAGCAGCTTGGAGCAGGGGGTAGTCACCGGGGAGCTGTTTTTT CASSLEQGVVTGELFF
TRBJ2-7 NA TRBV2 TRBD1 TGTGCCAGCAGCTCGGGACAGCTTGTCTACGAGCAGTACTTC CASSSGQLVYEQYF
TRBJ1-2 NA TRBV27 TRBD1 TGTGCCAGCAGTCGGTTTACCTGGACAGGGTGGAGCTATGGCTACACCTTC CASSRFTWTGWSYGYTF
TRBJ2-7 NA TRBV28 NA TGTGCCAGCAGTTTAGTTTCAGGGGGGCAAAACGAGCAGTACTTC CASSLVSGGQNEQYF
TRBJ1-3 once TRBV5-4 TRBD1 TGTGCCAGCAGCTCAGGGACAGCGATCTCTGGAAACACCATATATTTT CASSSGTAISGNTIYF
TRBJ2-4 NA TRBV6-5 TRBD1 TGTGCCAGCGGGACAGGGTCGGGGGCCAAAAACATTCAGTACTTC CASGTGSGAKNIQYF
TRBJ1-5 NA TRBV4-2 TRBD1 TGTGCCAGCAGCCAACCGGACAGGGGGGATCATCAGCCCCAGCATTTT CASSQPDRGDHQPQHF
TRBJ1-5 once TRBV15 NA TGTGCCACCAGCAGAGCACGGAGCAATCAGCCCCAGCATTTT CATSRARSNQPQHF
TRBJ1-5 NA TRBV18 NA TGTGCCAGCTCGAGGTCAGTCGGGGAGCAGCCCCAGCATTTT CASSRSVGEQPQHF
TRBJ2-5 NA TRBV4-1 NA TGCACCAGCAGCCAAGATAGGTTGGCGGGCACGCCCCAGTACTTC CTSSQDRLAGTPQYF
TRBJ2-7 NA TRBV28 TRBD1 TGTGCCAGTCGTGAACCACAGGGGGGTTCCTACGAGCAGTACTTC CASREPQGGSYEQYF
TRBJ2-2 NA TRBV5-1 TRBD2 TGCGCCAGCAGCTTATCATCTAGCGGGGGTTACACCGGGGAGCTGTTTTTT CASSLSSSGGYTGELFF
TRBJ2-3 NA TRBV11-3 TRBD2 TGTGCCAGCAGTCCCGGGACTACTTACACAGATACGCAGTATTTT CASSPGTTYTDTQYF
TRBJ2-7 NA TRBV7-9 TRBD2 TGTGCCAGCAGCTTATCTAGCGGGAACTTCTACGAGCAGTACTTC CASSLSSGNFYEQYF